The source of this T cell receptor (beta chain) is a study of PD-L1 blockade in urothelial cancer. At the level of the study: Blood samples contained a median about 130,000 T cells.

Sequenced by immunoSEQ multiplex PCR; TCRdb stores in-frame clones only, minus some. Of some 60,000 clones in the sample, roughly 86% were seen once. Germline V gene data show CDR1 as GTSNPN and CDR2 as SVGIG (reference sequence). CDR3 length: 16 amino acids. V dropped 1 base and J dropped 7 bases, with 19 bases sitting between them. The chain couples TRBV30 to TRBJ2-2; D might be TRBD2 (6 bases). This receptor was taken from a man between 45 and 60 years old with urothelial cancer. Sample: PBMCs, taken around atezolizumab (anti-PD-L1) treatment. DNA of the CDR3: TGTGCCTGGAGTGGCTGGCGGGGCCTCGATGGCGGGGAGCTGTTTTTT. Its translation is CAWSGWRGLDGGELFF.